The source of this T cell receptor beta chain is a study of blood T cell dynamics during melanoma immunotherapy. This clone is a singleton in its sample. As yet, its antigen is unknown. The CDR3 sequence is 15 residues long. Germline V gene sequence: CDR1 MNHEY, CDR2 SMNVEV (reference sequence). V was shortened by 1 base and J by 8 bases, with 14 bases between the two germline ends. Produced via immunoSEQ multiplex PCR; TCRdb's table is partial and in-frame only. This table has approximately 14,000 clones, roughly 88% appearing once. Study conclusions and caveats: Clones driving repertoire changes may be melanoma-specific or general immune activation. Disease-control patients' PBMC repertoires became either more clonal or more diverse at W3.

Time point given: week 3, after first cycle of checkpoint inhibitor. The sample was blood, taken from a patient treated with checkpoint blockade. The clonotype comes from a human donor with melanoma. The rearrangement links TRBV27 to TRBJ1-4, with D possibly TRBD1 on 6 matching bases. The CDR3 DNA is TGTGCCAGCAGTTTATTTGGGGGGCGGCAGGAAAAACTGTTTTTT. Translating gives CASSLFGGRQEKLFF.